A single sample gave rise to the 21 T cell receptor beta chains below, sequenced in a study of blood T cell repertoires in COVID-19. The method was immunoSEQ multiplex PCR; TCRdb's version includes in-frame clones alone and lacks a portion of them. Of roughly 270,000 clones in the sample, almost 85% are singletons; the top ten hold 4% to 6%. The specimen was peripheral blood. Every receptor here comes from a man in his forties or fifties with active or convalescent COVID-19.

This clone was counted between two and nine times. The V and J genes are TRBV6-1 and TRBJ1-6, with D unclear. V was trimmed by 2 bases and J by 0 bases, leaving 5 bases between them. Germline assignment: CDR1 MNHNS and CDR2 SASEGT. The CDR3 runs 15 residues. CDR3 coding DNA: TGTGCCAGCAGTGAACGGGGCTCCTATAATTCACCCCTCCACTTT. Amino acids: CASSERGSYNSPLHF.

This chain connects TRBV6-1 to TRBJ1-3; 7 positions match TRBD1. This CDR3 spans 16 amino acids. CDR1 is MNHNS and CDR2 is SASEGT in the germline V gene. The J segment lost 0 bases and the V segment lost 3 bases, leaving 5 bases of the junction unmatched. The CDR3 DNA sequence: TGTGCCAGCAGTGAGGACAGGTCCTTCTCTGGAAACACCATATATTTT. Translation gives CASSEDRSFSGNTIYF.

This sequence joins TRBV2 and TRBJ1-5; 8 bases are a match to TRBD1. The J segment lost 5 bases and the V segment lost 3 bases, leaving 3 bases of the junction unmatched. The germline V gene encodes CDR1 SNHLY and CDR2 FYNNEI. This CDR3 comprises 14 residues. CDR3: CASSESGGHQPQHF. Written as DNA, the CDR3 is TGTGCCAGCAGTGAGTCAGGGGGCCATCAGCCCCAGCATTTT.

V usage is TRBV6-4 and J usage is TRBJ2-3; 12 bases map to TRBD2. J lost 3 bases, V lost 4 bases, and 5 bases had no gene match. Germline V gene sequence: CDR1 MRHNA, CDR2 SNTAGT. CDR3 size: 16 residues. The CDR3: CASSALAGGGTDTQYF. DNA of the CDR3: TGTGCCAGCAGTGCCCTAGCGGGAGGGGGGACAGATACGCAGTATTTT.

V is TRBV3-1 (or the pseudogene TRBV3-2) and J is TRBJ1-2, with 7 bases identical to TRBD1. Germline V lookup: CDR1 LGHDT, CDR2 YNNKEL (reference sequence). CDR3 length equals 14 residues. The junction had 4 bases not matched to a gene; V was cut back by 4 bases and J by 2 bases. CDR3 DNA sequence: TGTGCCAGCAGCCGCCTCAGGGGGAACTATGGCTACACCTTC. Protein sequence: CASSRLRGNYGYTF.

The rearrangement links TRBV7-8 to TRBJ2-7, with 8 nucleotides matching TRBD1. Germline V CDR1 and CDR2: SGHVS, FQNEAQ. CDR3 length equals 12 residues. The V and J ends lost 5 bases and 7 bases, in that order; junction bases with no gene match: 4. In DNA, the CDR3 is TGTGCCAGCAGCCCGCGACAGGGGGAGCAGTACTTC. Translation gives CASSPRQGEQYF.

V usage is TRBV4-1 and J usage is TRBJ2-2; 7 bases map to TRBD2. Unmatched junction bases numbered 6, after V lost 0 bases and J lost 5 bases. Germline loops: CDR1 MGHRA, CDR2 YSYEKL. The CDR3 is 16 residues long. The CDR3 protein is CASSQEGGRGTGELFF. CDR3 in DNA: TGCGCCAGCAGCCAAGAAGGCGGGAGAGGTACCGGGGAGCTGTTTTTT.

The genes are TRBV6-6 and TRBJ1-5, with D possibly matching TRBD1 (5 bases). Germline loops: CDR1 MNHNY, CDR2 SVGAGI (reference sequence). This CDR3 spans 12 amino acids. V was clipped by 6 bases and J by 4 bases, with 7 bases between them. Written as DNA, the CDR3 is TGTGCCAGCAGCGGACAAAATCAGCCCCAGCATTTT. Its protein is CASSGQNQPQHF.

The rearrangement links TRBV28 to TRBJ2-7, with 8 bases aligning to TRBD2. This CDR3 region has 14 residues. V shed 9 bases, J shed 5 bases, and the junction held 12 bases outside the gene matches. Per the germline V gene, CDR1 is MDHEN and CDR2 is SYDVKM. The chain's CDR3 is CASRASGRVDEQYF. As DNA, the CDR3 is TGTGCCAGTAGGGCGAGCGGGAGAGTCGACGAGCAGTACTTC.

This clone was detected only once. The chain combines TRBV5-1 with TRBJ2-3; a possible D gene is TRBD2 (6 bases). CDR1 and CDR2 from the germline V gene are SGHRS and YFSETQ. The CDR3 length is 14 residues. V was cut by 3 bases and J by 2 bases, with 10 bases left in between. The CDR3 bases are TGCGCCAGCAGCTCAGGGACTTACACAGATACGCAGTATTTT. This encodes CASSSGTYTDTQYF.

This chain connects TRBV4-3 to TRBJ1-6; unclear D gene. The CDR3 is made up of 13 amino acids. The germline CDR1 and CDR2 sequences are LGHNA and YSLEER. The V end was cut by 4 bases, the J end by 8 bases, with 9 bases between. CDR3 nucleotides: TGCGCCAGCAGCCGAGAGCGGGATTCACCCCTCCACTTT. Translation: CASSRERDSPLHF.

The chain couples TRBV24-1 to TRBJ2-1, with TRBD2 identical over 14 bases. The trim removed 7 bases at V and 3 bases at J, leaving 7 bases unmatched. The germline V gene encodes CDR1 KGHDR and CDR2 SFDVKD. This CDR3 is built from 17 residues. This CDR3 reads CATSGTSGSSDYNEQFF. Here the CDR3 DNA reads TGTGCCACCAGCGGGACTAGCGGGAGTTCCGACTACAATGAGCAGTTCTTC.

The chain recombines TRBV3-1 (or the pseudogene TRBV3-2) with TRBJ1-1, with D unresolved. Looked up from germline, CDR1 is LGHDT and CDR2 is YNNKEL (reference sequence). The V end lost 0 bases, the J end lost 0 bases, and 14 bases lay between the germline ends. This CDR3 spans 17 amino acids. The CDR3 sequence: CASSQERNSLMNTEAFF. The CDR3, as DNA: TGTGCCAGCAGCCAAGAACGGAACAGTCTCATGAACACTGAAGCTTTCTTT.

The rearrangement joins TRBV20-1 to TRBJ2-7; 7 nucleotides match TRBD1. The J segment lost 6 bases and the V segment lost 7 bases, leaving 6 bases of the junction unmatched. This CDR3 comprises 11 residues. CDR1 and CDR2 (germline): DFQATT, SNEGSKA (reference sequence). The CDR3 loop is CSVPQGTEQYF. DNA for the CDR3: TGCAGTGTCCCACAGGGGACCGAGCAGTACTTC.

The chain has TRBV9 and TRBJ1-3; D not certain. Germline CDR1 is SGDLS and CDR2 is YYNGEE. V was cut by 3 bases and J by 2 bases, with 15 bases left in between. CDR3 length equals 16 residues. The CDR3 DNA is TGTGCCAGCAGCGAATTCGCGAGGGCCGCTGGAAACACCATATATTTT. Translating it yields CASSEFARAAGNTIYF.

The chain is built from TRBV24-1 and TRBJ1-5; 7 nucleotides agree with TRBD1. CDR1 is KGHDR, CDR2 SFDVKD, per germline. V was clipped by 3 bases and J by 6 bases; unmatched bases: 13. The CDR3 consists of 17 residues. The CDR3 nucleotides read TGTGCCACCAGTGATAGGCATGAGACAGGGATAGGTCAGCCCCAGCATTTT. Translated, it gives CATSDRHETGIGQPQHF.

This chain joins TRBV7-9 and TRBJ2-1; tentatively, D is TRBD2 (5 bases). This CDR3 has 15 amino acids. V lost 1 base and J 12 bases, leaving 19 bases between the germline ends. The germline V gene encodes CDR1 SEHNR and CDR2 FQNEAQ (reference sequence). Written as DNA, the CDR3 is TGTGCCAGCAGCTTAGTGTCGGGATCATCCGTTGGGCAGTTCTTC. Its protein product is CASSLVSGSSVGQFF.

This sequence joins TRBV4-2 and TRBJ2-1, with 13 nucleotides matching TRBD2. Germline V lookup: CDR1 LGHNA, CDR2 YNFKEQ. Trimming cost V 4 bases and J 2 bases; bases outside gene matches: 17. The CDR3 covers 21 residues. The CDR3 sequence is CASSLRQVPRLAGGTYNEQFF. For the CDR3, the DNA is TGTGCCAGCAGCCTAAGACAGGTTCCGAGACTAGCGGGAGGCACCTACAATGAGCAGTTCTTC.

The CDR3: CASSSTGAGDYGYTF. CDR3 in DNA: TGTGCCAGCAGTTCGACAGGGGCGGGCGACTATGGCTACACCTTC. V is TRBV28 and J is TRBJ1-2; 8 nucleotides align to TRBD1. The CDR3 is 15 residues long. Germline V gene sequence: CDR1 MDHEN, CDR2 SYDVKM. Germline trimming cut 4 bases from V and 3 bases from J; bases unmatched to any gene: 7.

This chain uses TRBV3-1 (or the pseudogene TRBV3-2) with TRBJ2-1; 13 bases match TRBD2. Germline V gene lookup returns CDR1 LGHDT and CDR2 YNNKEL (reference sequence). V dropped 2 bases and J dropped 8; count of bases not matched to a gene: 9. CDR3 length: 17 residues. The CDR3 nucleotides read TGTGCCAGCAGCCAAAGCCGGACTAGCGGGAGTACACATGAGCAGTTCTTC. It translates to CASSQSRTSGSTHEQFF.

The chain employs TRBV4-1 and TRBJ2-7, with a tentative D call TRBD1 (5 bases). The CDR3 has 15 residues. V shed 3 bases and J shed 4 bases, with 16 bases lying between them. Germline V lookup: CDR1 MGHRA, CDR2 YSYEKL. CDR3 protein: CASSQSSGQLYEQYF. DNA of the CDR3: TGCGCCAGCAGCCAGTCTTCAGGGCAGCTGTACGAGCAGTACTTC.